This T cell receptor beta chain was recorded in a study of T cell repertoires in cytomegalovirus infection. Looking at the study overall: CMV epitopes in the study were HLA-C-restricted (recently identified) and HLA-B-restricted (well studied). Evidence of both CMV infection and a matching HLA type came from public TCR beta signatures. General study findings and limits: Cumulative frequency of public TCR beta families picked out carriers of CMV plus the relevant HLA. HLA-C-restricted CMV-specific TCR beta clonotypes were dominant in the ex vivo response.

Each CDR3 protein is one row after TCRdb ran MiXCR on the reads. Among about 830,000 distinct CDR3 sequences listed, less than 35% were seen once. This clonotype was detected only once. Its antigen is not known. Sample: cultured CD8+ T cells from PBMCs, taken from culture after CMV antigen stimulation. The source is a human donor in good health (CMV status not recorded). Some clones in this sample may be carry-over from other donors' samples.

CDR3 residues: CASSTSGGSPGELFF. The CDR3 DNA is TGTGCCAGCAGCACTAGCGGGGGTTCCCCCGGGGAGCTGTTTTTT. The chain combines TRBV7-4 with TRBJ2-2; TRBD2 agrees at 11 bases. V shed 5 bases, J shed 6 bases, and the junction held 5 bases outside the gene matches. CDR3 length: 15 residues. The germline gives CDR1 SGHVT, CDR2 SQSDAQ.